The 13 T cell receptor beta chains below all came from one sample that was sequenced in a study of cytotoxic CD8 clonotypes in ibrutinib-treated CLL. TCRdb's copy holds only in-frame clones and misses some; the assay was immunoSEQ multiplex PCR. The sample lists about 92,000 clones; 70% to 80% were seen once. Sequenced here: PBMCs, sampled after 24 months of ibrutinib treatment. The receptors derive from a human donor with chronic lymphocytic leukemia.

The sample holds one count of this clone. The J gene is TRBJ2-1, the V gene TRBV19; 9 positions agree with TRBD2. J was trimmed by 8 bases and V by 9 bases; bases with no gene match: 14. Per the germline V gene, CDR1 is LNHDA and CDR2 is SQIVND (reference sequence). The CDR3 extends over 15 amino acids. CDR3 sequence: CASEGRGLAMYEQFF. For the CDR3, the DNA is TGTGCCAGCGAAGGGAGGGGACTAGCTATGTATGAGCAGTTCTTC. Complete variable domain (other parts from reference TRBV19 and TRBJ2-1): DGGITQSPKYLFRKEGQNVTLSCEQNLNHDAMYWYRQDPGQGLRLIYYSQIVNDFQKGDIAEGYSVSREKKESFPLTVTSAQKNPTAFYLCASEGRGLAMYEQFFGPGTRLTVL.

This clone occurred once. The chain joins TRBV5-1 to TRBJ2-7, with 9 bases that match TRBD2. From germline, CDR1 is SGHRS and CDR2 YFSETQ. The CDR3 covers 14 residues. After removal of 0 bases from V and 3 bases from J, the junction contained 1 base not matched to a gene. CDR3 sequence reads: CASSLGTSDYEQYF. CDR3 bases: TGCGCCAGCAGCTTGGGGACTAGCGACTACGAGCAGTACTTC.

The rearrangement joins TRBV25-1 to TRBJ2-1, with D possibly matching TRBD1 (6 bases). V gave up 5 bases and J gave up 4 bases, with 9 bases separating them. There are 13 residues in the CDR3. Looked up from germline, CDR1 is MGHDK and CDR2 is SYGVNS. This chain's CDR3 is CASSRGGYNEQFF. DNA for the CDR3: TGTGCCAGCAGTCGAGGGGGATACAATGAGCAGTTCTTC.

This chain connects TRBV6-1 to TRBJ2-6, with TRBD1 matching 9 bases. Trimming at V came to 11 bases and at J to 0 bases, leaving 5 bases not matched to a gene. The CDR3 contains 15 residues. Germline V CDR1 and CDR2: MNHNS, SASEGT. CDR3: CAGRDRVSGANVLTF. The CDR3 DNA reads as TGTGCCGGGAGGGACAGGGTCTCTGGGGCCAACGTCCTGACTTTC.

The chain recombines TRBV18 with TRBJ2-2; TRBD2 matches 8 bases. This CDR3 has 20 amino acids. Germline V lookup: CDR1 KGHSH, CDR2 LQKENI. After removal of 0 bases from V and 0 bases from J, the junction contained 12 bases not matched to a gene. The CDR3 sequence is CASSPPSVREGLANTGELFF. The DNA of the CDR3 is TGTGCCAGCTCACCACCCAGCGTTAGAGAGGGACTAGCGAACACCGGGGAGCTGTTTTTT. Variable domain in full (rest from reference TRBV18 and TRBJ2-2): NAGVMQNPRHLVRRRGQEARLRCSPMKGHSHVYWYRQLPEEGLKFMVYLQKENIIDESGMPKERFSAEFPKEGPSILRIQQVVRGDSAAYFCASSPPSVREGLANTGELFFGEGSRLTVL.

The V gene is TRBV19, the J gene TRBJ1-2; 8 bases are a match to TRBD1. The CDR3 runs 17 residues. CDR1 and CDR2 from the germline V gene are LNHDA and SQIVND (reference sequence). J lost 1 base, V lost 3 bases, and 10 bases had no gene match. The CDR3 DNA follows: TGTGCCAGTAGTATTGAGGACAGGGCTTCCCATAACTATGGCTACACCTTC. Its protein is CASSIEDRASHNYGYTF.

As DNA, the CDR3 is TGTGCCAGCAGTTTTCGTTGGGGAGGTGCTGAAGCTTTCTTT. It is translated as CASSFRWGGAEAFF. The rearrangement joins TRBV28 to TRBJ1-1; unclear D gene. The CDR3 consists of 14 residues. Trimming left V 3 bases short and J 6 bases short, with 14 bases between. CDR1 and CDR2 (germline): MDHEN, SYDVKM.

The chain combines TRBV27 with TRBJ2-3; the match to TRBD2 covers 11 bases. Germline assignment: CDR1 MNHEY and CDR2 SMNVEV (reference sequence). V trimming: 6 bases; J trimming: 8 bases; junction bases outside the gene matches: 7. The CDR3 sequence is 14 residues long. The DNA of the CDR3 is TGTGCCAGCAGCCTAGCGGGAGGAGGTAGTACGCAGTATTTT. Amino acid sequence: CASSLAGGGSTQYF.

CDR3 residues: CASRKDRARLEQYF. For the CDR3, the DNA is TGTGCCAGCAGGAAAGACAGGGCGAGGCTCGAGCAGTACTTC. The chain recombines TRBV6-6 with TRBJ2-7, with 7 nucleotides matching TRBD1. The trim removed 6 bases at V and 6 bases at J, leaving 11 bases unmatched. CDR3 length: 14 amino acids. The germline V gene has CDR1 MNHNY and CDR2 SVGAGI (reference sequence).

This chain uses TRBV5-1 with TRBJ2-1; no clear D. This CDR3 has 12 residues. Germline lookup yields CDR1 SGHRS and CDR2 YFSETQ. Trimming took off 2 bases at V and 9 bases at J, with 9 bases between the two ends. The CDR3 protein is CASSLSEAEQFF. The CDR3 DNA is TGCGCCAGCAGCTTATCAGAGGCTGAGCAGTTCTTC.

The chain recombines TRBV20-1 with TRBJ2-7; the D is unclear. Trimming left V 8 bases short and J 6 bases short, with 11 bases between. CDR1 and CDR2 (germline): DFQATT, SNEGSKA (reference sequence). There are 10 residues in the CDR3. CDR3 residues: CSLDRVEQYF. The CDR3 nucleotides are TGCAGTCTTGACCGGGTCGAGCAGTACTTC.

This chain uses TRBV28 with TRBJ2-7; 7 bases are a match to TRBD2. Losses at the gene ends were 6 bases for V and 0 bases for J; bases not matched to a gene: 5. Germline CDR1 is MDHEN and CDR2 is SYDVKM. The CDR3 sequence is 14 residues long. CDR3 protein: CASSSGGFSYEQYF. CDR3 DNA sequence: TGTGCCAGCAGCTCGGGGGGTTTCTCCTACGAGCAGTACTTC.

This sequence joins TRBV6-5 and TRBJ2-7; D is undetermined. V was cut by 0 bases and J by 0 bases, with 6 bases left in between. In germline, CDR1 is MNHEY, CDR2 SVGAGI. This CDR3 has 14 amino acids. The CDR3 here is CASSYSFSSYEQYF. CDR3 nucleotides: TGTGCCAGCAGTTACTCTTTCAGCTCCTACGAGCAGTACTTC.